This T cell receptor beta chain was found in a study of cytomegalovirus exposure and HLA in healthy donors. With 3 bases removed from V and 1 base from J, the gap between germline ends came to 15 bases. CDR3 length: 16 residues. Germline loops: CDR1 SGHNT, CDR2 YYREEE (reference sequence). Both 60 Vbeta primers and 13 Jbeta primers went into the PCR. Generated by immunoSEQ multiplex PCR, the TCRdb table keeps only in-frame clones and is missing some. The table includes more than 95,000 clones, 76% detected once. Findings and caveats of the study: In a later analysis, the majority of CMV-associated beta chains seemingly showed HLA restriction. Further analysis, carried out later, found HLA-associated TCR beta chains more clonally expanded than equally common other chains. A later analysis appeared to link common viral pathogens to several of the most significant clusters.

Notes on this clone: What it binds is unknown.

This receptor was taken from a man aged 35-49 years in good health and CMV-seropositive. Sequenced: PBMCs. This sequence joins TRBV5-4 and TRBJ2-3; weak D call: TRBD2 (7 bases). CDR3 sequence reads: CASSSTMGGRTDTQYF. CDR3 DNA sequence: TGTGCCAGCAGCTCAACAATGGGGGGGCGCACAGATACGCAGTATTTT.